Below, 5 T cell receptor beta chains from the same sample are listed, as sequenced in a study of a mutant IDH1 vaccine in newly diagnosed glioma (TCRdb year 2021). Antigen specificity for these receptors is unknown. The time point tag for this specimen amounts to: week 47, end of study. Each vaccine dose was 300 ug of a 20-mer mutant IDH1 peptide in Montanide, given subcutaneously with topical imiquimod. Receptor amplification or capture employed the immunoSEQ multiplex PCR assay. Drawn from immuneACCESS, this table holds only the in-frame rearrangements with V and J called that TCRdb kept. Clones are partly lost; checked studies trace under half to an unresolved V gene and leave the rest unexplained. The sample profile shows about 90,000 clones; 89% of them were found once. Of the sample, 0.7% to 0.95% falls within the top ten clones. The specimen was PBMCs, collected from a glioma patient whose treatment included an IDH1 peptide vaccine. The receptors come from a woman in her forties or fifties with glioma.

V is TRBV11-1 and J is TRBJ2-5; TRBD1 is a possible D gene (5 bases). Per germline, CDR1 SGHAT and CDR2 FQDESV (reference sequence). The V and J ends lost 9 bases and 5 bases respectively, with 16 bases between them. The CDR3 spans 13 residues. In nucleotides, the CDR3 is TGTGCCAGTGGCGGTATCCCAGGGGAGACCCAGTACTTC. Protein: CASGGIPGETQYF.

The V gene is TRBV5-5, the J gene TRBJ1-5; no clear D gene. CDR1 and CDR2 (germline): SGHKS, YYEKEE (reference sequence). This CDR3 is 13 amino acids long. Trimming took 5 bases from V and 2 from J, leaving 8 bases between them. The CDR3 sequence is CASSTRGNQPQHF. The DNA of the CDR3 is TGTGCCAGCAGTACGAGGGGCAATCAGCCCCAGCATTTT.

The table lists this clone with a count of one. CDR3 amino acids: CASSELAGVGNEQFF. The CDR3 region has the DNA TGTGCCAGCAGTGAACTAGCGGGAGTGGGTAATGAGCAGTTCTTC. The rearrangement uses TRBV2 and TRBJ2-1; the match to TRBD2 covers 10 bases. V gave up 2 bases and J gave up 7 bases; unmatched junction bases: 5. Germline values: CDR1 SNHLY, CDR2 FYNNEI. The CDR3 runs to 15 residues.

V and J are TRBV27 and TRBJ2-1, with 9 bases identical to TRBD1. CDR1 MNHEY and CDR2 SMNVEV come from the germline V gene (reference sequence). The V gene end was trimmed by 6 bases and the J gene end by 0 bases; junction bases not matched to a gene: 15. The CDR3 is 19 amino acids. The CDR3 DNA reads as TGTGCCAGCAGCCCCACCCCGGGACAGGGAACAAGCTCCTACAATGAGCAGTTCTTC. It yields the protein CASSPTPGQGTSSYNEQFF.

V and J are TRBV11-3 and TRBJ2-3; perhaps TRBD2 as D (6 bases). The ends were cut back, 5 bases at V and 3 bases at J, with 9 bases in the middle. This CDR3 is 13 amino acids long. Germline V gene data show CDR1 as SGHNT and CDR2 as YENEEA. Here the CDR3 DNA reads TGTGCCAGCAGCCCTCGGGGGACAGATACGCAGTATTTT. Protein sequence: CASSPRGTDTQYF.